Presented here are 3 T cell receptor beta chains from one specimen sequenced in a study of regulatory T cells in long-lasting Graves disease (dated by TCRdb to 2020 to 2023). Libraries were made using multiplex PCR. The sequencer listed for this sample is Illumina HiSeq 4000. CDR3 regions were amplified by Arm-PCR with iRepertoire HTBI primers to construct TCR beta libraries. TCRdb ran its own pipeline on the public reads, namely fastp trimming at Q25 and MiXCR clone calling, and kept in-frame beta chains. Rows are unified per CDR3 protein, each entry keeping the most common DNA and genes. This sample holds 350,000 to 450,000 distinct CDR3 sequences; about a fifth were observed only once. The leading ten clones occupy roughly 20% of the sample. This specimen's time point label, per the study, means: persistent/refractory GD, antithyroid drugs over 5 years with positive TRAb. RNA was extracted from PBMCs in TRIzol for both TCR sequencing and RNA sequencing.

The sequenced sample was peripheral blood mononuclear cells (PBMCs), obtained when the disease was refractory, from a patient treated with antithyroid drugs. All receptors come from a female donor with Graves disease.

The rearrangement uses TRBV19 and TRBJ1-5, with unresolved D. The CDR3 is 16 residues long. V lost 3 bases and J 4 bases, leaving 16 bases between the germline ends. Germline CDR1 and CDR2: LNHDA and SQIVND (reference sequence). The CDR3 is CASSIGGGGKNQPQHF. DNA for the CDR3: TGTGCCAGTAGTATCGGCGGTGGAGGAAAGAATCAGCCCCAGCATTTT.

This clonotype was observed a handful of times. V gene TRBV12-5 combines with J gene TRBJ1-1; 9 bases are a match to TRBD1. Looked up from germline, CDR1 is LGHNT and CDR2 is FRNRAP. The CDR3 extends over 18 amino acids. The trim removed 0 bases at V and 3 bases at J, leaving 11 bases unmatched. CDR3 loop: CASGLVLLGQGHYTEAFF. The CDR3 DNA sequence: TGTGCTAGTGGTTTGGTACTTCTTGGACAGGGGCACTACACTGAAGCTTTCTTT.

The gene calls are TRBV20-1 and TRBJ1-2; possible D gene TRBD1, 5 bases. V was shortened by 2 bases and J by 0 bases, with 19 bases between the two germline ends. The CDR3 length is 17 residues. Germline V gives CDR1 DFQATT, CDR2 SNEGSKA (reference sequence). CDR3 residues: CSARQGPFLLANYGYTF. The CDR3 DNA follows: TGCAGTGCTAGACAGGGCCCTTTTCTGTTAGCTAACTATGGCTACACCTTC.